This TCR beta chain is from a study of blood T cells in healthy people across ages. Looking at the study overall: For every two T cells, template switching captured about one barcoded beta molecule.

Extracted total RNA amounted to at least 6 micrograms for each sample. The CDR3 runs to 16 residues. CDR1 SGHRS and CDR2 YFSETQ come from the germline V gene. Germline trimming cut 4 bases from V and 7 bases from J; bases unmatched to any gene: 14. Sample-barcoded 5' priming and a J-beta primer mix drove a second PCR of roughly 6 to 12 cycles. Each cDNA molecule was tagged by a template-switch adaptor with 12 random nucleotides. TCRdb re-analysed the 5' RACE reads in MiXCR, keeping a single row per CDR3 protein. The data show about 780,000 distinct CDR3 sequences, around 62% seen once. Comments on this clonotype: Its target is not known.

Study results and limitations: The unsorted PBMCs prevented any conclusive comparison of naive versus antigen-experienced cells.

The sequenced sample was blood. This TCR was sampled from a young man in good health. The chain carries TRBV5-1 and TRBJ2-1; TRBD1 matches 7 bases. The DNA of the CDR3 is TGCGCCAGCAGCCAATCCGGGACAGCGTTAGGGAATGAGCAGTTCTTC. The encoded protein is CASSQSGTALGNEQFF. The whole variable domain, filled in from reference TRBV5-1 and TRBJ2-1, reads KAGVTQTPRYLIKTRGQQVTLSCSPISGHRSVSWYQQTPGQGLQFLFEYFSETQRNKGNFPGRFSGRQFSNSRSEMNVSTLELGDSALYLCASSQSGTALGNEQFFGPGTRLTVL.